This passage covers 32 T cell receptor beta chains from one sample sequenced in a study of blood T cell repertoires in COVID-19. Data came from immunoSEQ multiplex PCR; TCRdb stores just in-frame clones and leaves some out. Among 140,000 or so clones, about 86% were seen once, and the ten largest hold 7.5% to 8.5%. The specimen sequenced was peripheral blood. These receptors were collected from a human donor in a cohort sampled during active COVID-19.

The V and J genes are TRBV29-1 and TRBJ2-7; a weak D match, TRBD1 (5 bases). Germline V lookup: CDR1 SQVTM, CDR2 ANQGSEA. The V and J ends lost 6 bases and 3 bases respectively, with 15 bases between them. The CDR3 runs 13 residues. CDR3 DNA sequence: TGCAGCGTCCGAGACAGAAAGCACTACGAGCAGTACTTC. Translating it yields CSVRDRKHYEQYF.

The chain combines TRBV6-5 with TRBJ1-1; TRBD1 aligns across 7 bases. CDR1 is MNHEY, CDR2 SVGAGI, per germline. The junction had 7 bases not matched to a gene; V was cut back by 6 bases and J by 3 bases. The CDR3 sequence is 14 residues long. The CDR3 coding sequence is TGTGCCAGCAGACCCACAGGGGTAGACACTGAAGCTTTCTTT. This translates into CASRPTGVDTEAFF.

The chain is built from TRBV28 and TRBJ2-5, with D maybe TRBD2 (9 bases). The CDR3 runs to 17 residues. Germline lookup yields CDR1 MDHEN and CDR2 SYDVKM. Between the trimmed V and J ends, which lost 6 bases and 2 bases, there was a span of 22 bases. The CDR3 protein is CASSLQGASGDQETQYF. CDR3 coding DNA: TGTGCCAGCAGCCTTCAGGGGGCTAGCGGGGATCAAGAGACCCAGTACTTC.

The V gene is TRBV10-1, the J gene TRBJ2-1; D is undetermined. The CDR3 consists of 13 residues. Between the trimmed V and J ends, which lost 4 bases and 13 bases, there was a span of 17 bases. Germline CDR1 reads WNHNN; CDR2 reads SYGVQD (reference sequence). This CDR3 is CASSGQESRAQFF. The CDR3 region has the DNA TGCGCCAGCAGTGGACAAGAATCGAGAGCCCAGTTCTTC.

This chain connects TRBV6-1 to TRBJ1-4; 7 nucleotides align to TRBD1. The CDR3 runs to 16 residues. The junction had 11 bases not matched to a gene; V was cut back by 2 bases and J by 8 bases. In germline, CDR1 is MNHNS, CDR2 SASEGT. The CDR3: CASSEFRAGGNEKLFF. The DNA for the CDR3 is TGTGCCAGCAGTGAATTTCGGGCAGGGGGAAACGAAAAACTGTTTTTT.

The gene calls are TRBV24-1 and TRBJ2-2; 9 bases agree with TRBD1. This CDR3 comprises 15 residues. V trimming: 10 bases; J trimming: 3 bases; junction bases outside the gene matches: 8. Per germline, CDR1 KGHDR and CDR2 SFDVKD. The CDR3 is CATSKRQGDTGELFF. CDR3 DNA: TGTGCCACGTCTAAAAGACAGGGGGACACCGGGGAGCTGTTTTTT.

The chain links TRBV9 to TRBJ2-5, with TRBD1 as a possible D gene (5 bases). Germline V gene lookup returns CDR1 SGDLS and CDR2 YYNGEE. CDR3 length: 13 amino acids. Trimming stripped 2 bases from V and 8 bases from J, with 13 bases between. The chain's CDR3 is CASSVDRGVTQYF. The CDR3 DNA sequence: TGTGCCAGCAGCGTGGATAGGGGTGTAACCCAGTACTTC. Full variable domain (rest looked up from reference TRBV9 and TRBJ2-5): DSGVTQTPKHLITATGQRVTLRCSPRSGDLSVYWYQQSLDQGLQFLIQYYNGEERAKGNILERFSAQQFPDLHSELNLSSLELGDSALYFCASSVDRGVTQYFGPGTRLLVL.

J is TRBJ1-2 and V is TRBV5-5, with 10 bases aligning to TRBD1. The junction had 12 bases not matched to a gene; V was cut back by 0 bases and J by 7 bases. CDR3 length: 17 amino acids. Germline V gene sequence: CDR1 SGHKS, CDR2 YYEKEE (reference sequence). The CDR3 loop is CASSLEGIGTGDRGYTF. Written as DNA, the CDR3 is TGTGCCAGCAGCTTGGAAGGTATAGGGACAGGGGACCGTGGCTACACCTTC.

This clone was observed a few times. This rearrangement joins TRBV7-2 to TRBJ2-1; 10 positions agree with TRBD2. The CDR3 covers 13 residues. After removal of 3 bases from V and 8 bases from J, the junction contained 1 base not matched to a gene. Germline V gene data show CDR1 as SGHTA and CDR2 as FQGNSA. CDR3 amino acids: CASSFSGGDEQFF. The CDR3 DNA sequence: TGTGCCAGCAGCTTCAGCGGGGGGGATGAGCAGTTCTTC. The full variable domain, its missing parts supplied by reference TRBV7-2 and TRBJ2-1, is GAGVSQSPSNKVTEKGKDVELRCDPISGHTALYWYRQSLGQGLEFLIYFQGNSAPDKSGLPSDRFSAERTGGSVSTLTIQRTQQEDSAVYLCASSFSGGDEQFFGPGTRLTVL.

The sample holds one count of this clone. V is TRBV6-5 and J is TRBJ1-2; 7 bases fit TRBD1. V dropped 2 bases and J dropped 7; count of bases not matched to a gene: 4. The CDR3 is 13 amino acids. Germline assignment: CDR1 MNHEY and CDR2 SVGAGI. CDR3 loop: CASSYRGRTGYTF. Here the CDR3 DNA reads TGTGCCAGCAGTTACAGGGGGCGTACTGGCTACACCTTC.

The gene calls are TRBV19 and TRBJ1-2; D may be TRBD1 (5 bases). CDR1 LNHDA and CDR2 SQIVND come from the germline V gene (reference sequence). Trimming left V 3 bases short and J 1 base short, with 15 bases between. This CDR3 is built from 16 residues. CDR3 residues: CASSIRVGDYNYGYTF. In DNA form, the CDR3 reads TGTGCCAGTAGTATTCGAGTAGGGGACTATAACTATGGCTACACCTTC. The full variable domain, its missing parts supplied by reference TRBV19 and TRBJ1-2, is DGGITQSPKYLFRKEGQNVTLSCEQNLNHDAMYWYRQDPGQGLRLIYYSQIVNDFQKGDIAEGYSVSREKKESFPLTVTSAQKNPTAFYLCASSIRVGDYNYGYTFGSGTRLTVV.

The chain combines TRBV3-1 (or the pseudogene TRBV3-2) with TRBJ2-2; 9 bases fit TRBD2. The J segment lost 3 bases and the V segment lost 4 bases, leaving 15 bases of the junction unmatched. The CDR3 is 19 amino acids. Germline CDR1 reads LGHDT; CDR2 reads YNNKEL (reference sequence). The CDR3 is CASSPRGRGGPAYTGELFF. CDR3 nucleotide sequence: TGTGCCAGCAGCCCCCGAGGGCGGGGGGGCCCGGCTTACACCGGGGAGCTGTTTTTT.

The CDR3 loop is CASSSTQGKETQYF. CDR3 coding DNA: TGCGCCAGCAGCTCGACTCAGGGGAAAGAGACCCAGTACTTC. The V gene is TRBV5-1, the J gene TRBJ2-5, with TRBD1 as a possible D gene (6 bases). From germline, CDR1 is SGHRS and CDR2 YFSETQ. Trimming shortened V by 3 bases and J by 3 bases, and 12 bases separated the two germline ends. This CDR3 is built from 14 residues.

CDR3 sequence reads: CASSYSSGVSTEAFF. The CDR3 DNA follows: TGTGCCAGCAGTTACTCTTCCGGTGTAAGCACTGAAGCTTTCTTT. The V call is TRBV6-5, the J call TRBJ1-1; no firm D call. CDR1 is MNHEY, CDR2 SVGAGI, per germline. This CDR3 region has 15 residues. Trimming pared 0 bases from V and 4 bases from J, leaving 12 bases between.

The chain recombines TRBV3-1 (or the pseudogene TRBV3-2) with TRBJ2-7, with TRBD1 matching over 12 bases. The V and J ends lost 4 bases and 12 bases, in that order; junction bases with no gene match: 4. This CDR3 region has 12 residues. Germline-derived CDR1 and CDR2 are LGHDT and YNNKEL (reference sequence). The CDR3 nucleotides read TGTGCCAGCAGCCCGGGACAGGGGGCTTTGTACTTC. Amino acids: CASSPGQGALYF.

V gene TRBV5-1 combines with J gene TRBJ1-1; D perhaps matches TRBD1 (5 bases). The germline CDR1 and CDR2 sequences are SGHRS and YFSETQ. Trimming left V 4 bases short and J 4 bases short, with 14 bases between. The CDR3 has 14 residues. CDR3 protein: CASSKDIPLTEAFF. CDR3 DNA sequence: TGCGCCAGCAGCAAGGACATCCCTCTCACTGAAGCTTTCTTT.

V gene TRBV5-1 combines with J gene TRBJ1-2; 10 bases are shared with TRBD1. The ends lost 8 bases at V and 5 bases at J; junction bases unmatched: 15. Germline lookup yields CDR1 SGHRS and CDR2 YFSETQ. The CDR3 spans 16 residues. DNA for the CDR3: TGCGCCAGTTTTCCGGGACAGGGGAGGCCCGGGTATGGCTACACCTTC. Its protein product is CASFPGQGRPGYGYTF.

V usage is TRBV7-2 and J usage is TRBJ2-5; possibly TRBD2 for D (5 bases). The CDR3 is 13 amino acids. The ends were cut back, 5 bases at V and 4 bases at J, with 11 bases in the middle. CDR1 is SGHTA, CDR2 FQGNSA, per germline. Here the CDR3 reads CASSNPGGETQYF. The CDR3 DNA is TGTGCCAGCAGCAACCCCGGAGGAGAGACCCAGTACTTC.

The chain is built from TRBV5-1 and TRBJ1-2, with a weak D call TRBD1 (6 bases). The CDR3 is 14 residues long. The germline gives CDR1 SGHRS, CDR2 YFSETQ. V was shortened by 2 bases and J by 4 bases, with 12 bases between the two germline ends. The CDR3 protein is CASSLWTVSYGYTF. CDR3 nucleotides: TGCGCCAGCAGCTTATGGACAGTTTCCTATGGCTACACCTTC. The full variable domain, completed using reference TRBV5-1 and TRBJ1-2, is KAGVTQTPRYLIKTRGQQVTLSCSPISGHRSVSWYQQTPGQGLQFLFEYFSETQRNKGNFPGRFSGRQFSNSRSEMNVSTLELGDSALYLCASSLWTVSYGYTFGSGTRLTVV.

The V and J genes are TRBV5-1 and TRBJ1-3; TRBD1 is a possible D gene (6 bases). The germline gives CDR1 SGHRS, CDR2 YFSETQ. The CDR3 spans 15 residues. V shed 2 bases and J shed 0 bases, with 9 bases lying between them. The CDR3 sequence: CASSFGQSSGNTIYF. The CDR3 bases are TGCGCCAGCAGCTTCGGACAGAGCTCTGGAAACACCATATATTTT.

The rearrangement joins TRBV2 to TRBJ2-7; weak D call: TRBD2 (5 bases). This CDR3 spans 11 amino acids. Germline values: CDR1 SNHLY, CDR2 FYNNEI. Trimming shortened V by 9 bases and J by 7 bases, and 13 bases separated the two germline ends. The CDR3 DNA follows: TGTGCCAGTGTAACGCGGGCGGAGCAGTACTTC. Protein sequence: CASVTRAEQYF.

This clone was counted at least ten times. This chain connects TRBV2 to TRBJ1-2, with D perhaps TRBD1 (6 bases). The CDR3 length is 13 residues. With 5 bases removed from V and 3 bases from J, the gap between germline ends came to 10 bases. Germline V gene sequence: CDR1 SNHLY, CDR2 FYNNEI. The CDR3 protein is CASSPDSYYGYTF. The CDR3 bases are TGTGCCAGCAGTCCGGACAGCTACTATGGCTACACCTTC.

In its sample, this clone was seen a few times. The chain couples TRBV6-2 or TRBV6-3 to TRBJ2-5; 9 bases are shared with TRBD2. With V trimmed by 2 bases and J by 5 bases, 12 bases remained unmatched. Germline CDR1 and CDR2: MNHEY and SVGEGT. This CDR3 has 17 amino acids. The CDR3 sequence: CASSYRKAGGPRETQYF. CDR3 coding DNA: TGTGCCAGCAGTTACAGGAAGGCGGGGGGGCCTCGGGAGACCCAGTACTTC.

The chain has TRBV20-1 and TRBJ1-5; 7 bases are shared with TRBD1. V was pared by 3 bases and J by 4 bases, with 9 bases of the junction left unmatched. The CDR3 length is 15 residues. CDR1 DFQATT and CDR2 SNEGSKA come from the germline V gene (reference sequence). The CDR3 nucleotides are TGCAGTGCTAGTACAGGGACAGCGATAAATCAGCCCCAGCATTTT. Its protein is CSASTGTAINQPQHF.

This clone was detected once. The chain combines TRBV2 with TRBJ2-3; tentative D call: TRBD1 (6 bases). This CDR3 has 15 residues. Trimming took off 5 bases at V and 0 bases at J, with 12 bases between the two ends. From germline, CDR1 is SNHLY and CDR2 FYNNEI. The CDR3 reads CASSPRGPSTDTQYF. Here the CDR3 DNA reads TGTGCCAGCAGTCCCAGGGGACCCAGCACAGATACGCAGTATTTT.

This chain links TRBV13 with TRBJ1-4, with a possible D match to TRBD1 (6 bases). V was clipped by 4 bases and J by 0 bases, with 15 bases between them. The CDR3 runs to 17 residues. Germline CDR1 is PRHDT and CDR2 is FYEKMQ (reference sequence). The CDR3 loop reads CASSCPKQGTTNEKLFF. Written as DNA, the CDR3 is TGTGCCAGCAGCTGTCCTAAGCAGGGGACAACTAATGAAAAACTGTTTTTT.

The V and J genes are TRBV7-2 and TRBJ2-7, with TRBD2 as a possible D gene (6 bases). Germline lookup yields CDR1 SGHTA and CDR2 FQGNSA. The germline V and J ends were trimmed by 4 bases and 4 bases, with 17 bases remaining between them. CDR3 length: 15 residues. In nucleotides, the CDR3 is TGTGCCAGCAGCTCAGGGCGGGGTTTGGCGTACGAGCAGTACTTC. Its protein is CASSSGRGLAYEQYF.

The gene calls are TRBV5-1 and TRBJ1-2; a possible D gene is TRBD1 (6 bases). V was pared by 3 bases and J by 4 bases, with 10 bases between. The CDR3 consists of 13 residues. Per germline, CDR1 SGHRS and CDR2 YFSETQ. CDR3 DNA: TGCGCCAGCAGCTACCCAGGGGTCTATGGCTACACCTTC. Protein sequence: CASSYPGVYGYTF.

The chain carries TRBV14 and TRBJ2-1; TRBD2 is a possible D gene (6 bases). This CDR3 has 14 residues. Deletions cut 1 base from V and 7 bases from J, with 11 bases between. CDR1 is SGHDN and CDR2 is FVKESK in the germline V gene. The chain's CDR3 is CASSQGTAGNEQFF. CDR3 in DNA: TGTGCCAGCAGCCAAGGGACGGCGGGGAATGAGCAGTTCTTC.

This clone was counted once. The genes are TRBV6-5 and TRBJ1-1; D is perhaps TRBD1 (5 bases). Germline values: CDR1 MNHEY, CDR2 SVGAGI. V was cut by 6 bases and J by 4 bases, with 9 bases left in between. This CDR3 has 12 amino acids. CDR3 sequence: CASRIGGTEAFF. CDR3 sequence (DNA): TGTGCCAGCAGGATCGGGGGCACTGAAGCTTTCTTT.

The chain has TRBV28 and TRBJ1-6; 8 positions agree with TRBD1. Looked up from germline, CDR1 is MDHEN and CDR2 is SYDVKM. The V and J ends lost 1 base and 7 bases, in that order; junction bases with no gene match: 6. The CDR3 length is 16 residues. CDR3 in amino acids: CASSLSRQGTNSPLHF. The CDR3, as DNA: TGTGCCAGCAGTTTATCCAGACAGGGGACGAATTCACCCCTCCACTTT.

The V call is TRBV20-1, the J call TRBJ1-1; no clear D. The CDR3 consists of 13 residues. Deletions cut 3 bases from V and 2 bases from J, with 10 bases between. The germline gives CDR1 DFQATT, CDR2 SNEGSKA (reference sequence). The DNA for the CDR3 is TGCAGTGCTAGTCGACACGTAAACACTGAAGCTTTCTTT. Translation gives CSASRHVNTEAFF.